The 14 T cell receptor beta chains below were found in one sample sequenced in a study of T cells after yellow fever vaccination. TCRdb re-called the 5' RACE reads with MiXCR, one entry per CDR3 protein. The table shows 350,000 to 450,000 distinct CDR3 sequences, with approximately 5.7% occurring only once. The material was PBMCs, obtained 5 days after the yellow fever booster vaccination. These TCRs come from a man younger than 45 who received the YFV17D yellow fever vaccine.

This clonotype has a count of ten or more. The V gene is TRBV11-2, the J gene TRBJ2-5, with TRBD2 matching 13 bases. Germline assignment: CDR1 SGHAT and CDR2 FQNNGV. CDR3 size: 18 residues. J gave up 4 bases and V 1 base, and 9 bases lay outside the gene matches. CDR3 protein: CASSLVALAGGPLETQYF. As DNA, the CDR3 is TGTGCCAGCAGCTTAGTGGCACTAGCGGGAGGGCCGCTAGAGACCCAGTACTTC.

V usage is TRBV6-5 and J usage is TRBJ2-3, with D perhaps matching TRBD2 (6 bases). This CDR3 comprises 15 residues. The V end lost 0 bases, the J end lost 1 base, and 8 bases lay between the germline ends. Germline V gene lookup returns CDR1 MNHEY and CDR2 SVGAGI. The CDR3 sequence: CASSYSASGTDTQYF. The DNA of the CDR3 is TGTGCCAGCAGTTACTCGGCTAGCGGCACAGATACGCAGTATTTT.

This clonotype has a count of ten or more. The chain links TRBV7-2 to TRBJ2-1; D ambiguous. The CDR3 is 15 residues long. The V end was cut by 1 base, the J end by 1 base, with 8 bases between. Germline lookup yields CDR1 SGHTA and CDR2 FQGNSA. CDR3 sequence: CASSLDPQSYNEQFF. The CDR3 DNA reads TGTGCCAGCAGCTTAGACCCCCAGTCCTACAATGAGCAGTTCTTC.

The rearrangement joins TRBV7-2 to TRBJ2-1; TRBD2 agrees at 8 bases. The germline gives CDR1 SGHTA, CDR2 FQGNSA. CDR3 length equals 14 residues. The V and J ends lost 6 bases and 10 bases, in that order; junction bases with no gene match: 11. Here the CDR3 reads CASRNSGSRLEQFF. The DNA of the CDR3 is TGTGCCAGCAGGAACAGCGGGAGCCGTCTAGAGCAGTTCTTC.

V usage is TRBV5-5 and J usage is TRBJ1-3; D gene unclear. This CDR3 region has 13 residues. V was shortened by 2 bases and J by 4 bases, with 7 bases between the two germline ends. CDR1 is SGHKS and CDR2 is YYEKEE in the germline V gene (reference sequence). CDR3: CASSFEPGNTIYF. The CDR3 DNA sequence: TGTGCCAGCAGCTTTGAACCAGGAAACACCATATATTTT.

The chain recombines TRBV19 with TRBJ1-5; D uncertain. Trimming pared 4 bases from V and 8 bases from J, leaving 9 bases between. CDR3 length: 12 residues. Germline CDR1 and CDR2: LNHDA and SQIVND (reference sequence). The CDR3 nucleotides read TGTGCCAGTAGTAATCTAGGAAAGCCCCAGCATTTT. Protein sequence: CASSNLGKPQHF.

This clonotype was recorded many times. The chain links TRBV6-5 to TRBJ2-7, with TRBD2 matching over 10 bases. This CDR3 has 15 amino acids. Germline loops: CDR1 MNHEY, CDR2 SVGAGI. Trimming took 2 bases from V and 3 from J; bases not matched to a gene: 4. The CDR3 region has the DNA TGTGCCAGCAGTTACGGAGCGGGAGGGAGCTACGAGCAGTACTTC. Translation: CASSYGAGGSYEQYF.

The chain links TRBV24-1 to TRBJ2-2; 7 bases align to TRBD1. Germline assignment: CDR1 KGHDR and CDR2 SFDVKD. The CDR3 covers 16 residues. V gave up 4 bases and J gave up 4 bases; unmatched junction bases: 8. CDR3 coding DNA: TGTGCCACCAGTGAACCGACAGGGACCGGCACCGGGGAGCTGTTTTTT. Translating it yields CATSEPTGTGTGELFF.

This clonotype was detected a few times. In nucleotides, the CDR3 is TGTGCCAGCAGCCAAGACCGCGGGAAATGGGGCTACACCTTC. Translating gives CASSQDRGKWGYTF. The rearrangement uses TRBV7-2 and TRBJ1-2; unclear D gene. Trimming took 5 bases from V and 8 from J, leaving 18 bases between them. CDR1 and CDR2 (germline): SGHTA, FQGNSA. CDR3 size: 14 residues.

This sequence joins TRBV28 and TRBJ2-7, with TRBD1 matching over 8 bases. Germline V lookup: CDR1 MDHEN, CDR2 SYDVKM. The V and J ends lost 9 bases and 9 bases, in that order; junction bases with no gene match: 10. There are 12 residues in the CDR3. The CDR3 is CASGTGSIGQYF. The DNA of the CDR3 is TGTGCCAGTGGGACAGGCTCCATCGGGCAGTACTTC.

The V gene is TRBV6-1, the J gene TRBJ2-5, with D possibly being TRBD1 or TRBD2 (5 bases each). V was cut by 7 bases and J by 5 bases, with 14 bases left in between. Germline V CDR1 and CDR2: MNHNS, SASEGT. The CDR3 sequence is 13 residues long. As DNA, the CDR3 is TGTGCCAGCACCTTTTGGGGGAGTGAGACCCAGTACTTC. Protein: CASTFWGSETQYF.

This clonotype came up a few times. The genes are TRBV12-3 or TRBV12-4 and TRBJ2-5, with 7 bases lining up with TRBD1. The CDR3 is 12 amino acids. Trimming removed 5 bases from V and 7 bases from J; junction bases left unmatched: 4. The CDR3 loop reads CASSRQGRTQYF. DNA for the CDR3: TGTGCCAGCAGTAGACAGGGTCGGACCCAGTACTTC.

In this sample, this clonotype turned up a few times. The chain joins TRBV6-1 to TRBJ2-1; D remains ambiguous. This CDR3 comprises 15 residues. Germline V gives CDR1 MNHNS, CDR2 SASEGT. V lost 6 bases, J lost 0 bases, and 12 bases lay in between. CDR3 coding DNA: TGTGCCAGCAGCCTCCGGGCGAGCTCCTACAATGAGCAGTTCTTC. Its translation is CASSLRASSYNEQFF.

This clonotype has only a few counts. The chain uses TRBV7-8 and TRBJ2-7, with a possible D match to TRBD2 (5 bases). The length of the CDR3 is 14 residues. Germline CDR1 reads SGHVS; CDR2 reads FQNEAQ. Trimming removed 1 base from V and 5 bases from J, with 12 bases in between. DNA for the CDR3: TGTGCCAGCAGCTTAGGAGCTAGCATCCACGAGCAGTACTTC. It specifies CASSLGASIHEQYF.